The rows below give T cell receptor beta chains drawn from one sample of a study of blood T cells in healthy people across ages. TCRdb re-called the 5' RACE reads with MiXCR, one entry per CDR3 protein. The sample lists roughly 930,000 distinct CDR3 sequences; roughly 43% were seen once. What was sequenced was blood. Source of these receptors: a man younger than 45 in good health. CDR3s include the opening cysteine and the closing phenylalanine or tryptophan. Each record gives: D gene, CDR3 length, clone size, J gene, V gene, CDR3 protein, CDR3 DNA. A D gene is named only where the DNA matches it firmly. Clone size is not always given. Where it is, it says once, few, many or a class for expanded clones.

. | 15 | once | TRBJ2-3 | TRBV29-1 | CSVERGGTVTDTRYF | TGCAGCGTTGAGCGTGGTGGTACAGTCACAGATACGCGGTATTTT
. | 13 | . | TRBJ1-6 | TRBV7-9 | CASESAYNSPLHF | TGTGCCAGCGAAAGTGCCTATAATTCACCCCTCCACTTT
. | 11 | . | TRBJ2-5 | TRBV30 | CAWSVLETQYF | TGTGCCTGGAGTGTACTCGAGACCCAGTACTTC
. | 14 | few | TRBJ2-5 | TRBV6-2/TRBV6-3 | CASRPQGHTETQYF | TGTGCCAGCAGACCACAGGGACATACGGAGACCCAGTACTTC
. | 12 | . | TRBJ2-5 | TRBV29-1 | CSVAEPQETQYF | TGCAGCGTTGCCGAGCCCCAAGAGACCCAGTACTTC
. | 15 | few | TRBJ2-3 | TRBV2 | CASKRNRDDRGTQYF | TGTGCCAGCAAGCGAAATAGGGACGACCGCGGGACGCAGTATTTT
. | 16 | . | TRBJ2-2 | TRBV2 | CASSVQGGRGTGELFF | TGTGCCAGCAGTGTGCAGGGGGGTAGGGGCACCGGGGAGCTGTTTTTT
. | 13 | once | TRBJ1-4 | TRBV10-3 | CTISVQLNEKLFF | TGTACCATCAGTGTACAGTTAAATGAAAAACTGTTTTTT
TRBD1 | 15 | . | TRBJ2-3 | TRBV6-6 | CASSSPGGRRDTQYF | TGTGCCAGCAGTTCGCCAGGGGGTCGGAGAGATACGCAGTATTTT
. | 16 | once | TRBJ2-1 | TRBV7-9 | CASSLWPRSPQNEQFF | TGTGCCAGCAGCTTATGGCCCCGATCCCCCCAGAATGAGCAGTTCTTC
. | 14 | . | TRBJ2-3 | TRBV28 | CASAGLSTLATQYF | TGTGCCAGCGCTGGACTATCTACTCTCGCTACGCAGTATTTT
. | 15 | once | TRBJ2-7 | TRBV20-1 | CSARDWQDRGYEQYF | TGCAGTGCTAGAGATTGGCAAGACCGTGGGTACGAGCAGTACTTC
. | 15 | . | TRBJ1-5 | TRBV12-3/TRBV12-4 | CASSSEQERNQPQHF | TGTGCCAGCAGCAGCGAACAGGAACGCAATCAGCCCCAGCATTTT
TRBD1 | 13 | . | TRBJ1-1 | TRBV5-1 | CASSLGTETEAFF | TGCGCCAGCAGCTTAGGGACAGAAACTGAAGCTTTCTTT
. | 12 | . | TRBJ2-7 | TRBV29-1 | CSVEGAFYEQYF | TGCAGCGTTGAAGGGGCCTTCTACGAGCAGTACTTC
. | 15 | few | TRBJ1-5 | TRBV11-2 | CASSLDRAGIQPQHF | TGTGCCAGCAGCTTAGATAGGGCGGGGATCCAGCCCCAGCATTTT
. | 10 | . | TRBJ2-7 | TRBV20-1 | CSASADEQYF | TGCAGTGCTAGTGCGGACGAGCAGTACTTC
. | 13 | . | TRBJ2-7 | TRBV20-1 | CSALTAPLPEQYF | TGCAGTGCCCTGACAGCTCCTCTGCCCGAGCAGTACTTC
TRBD2 | 16 | few | TRBJ2-7 | TRBV20-1 | CSARDTSPGGSYEQYF | TGCAGTGCTAGGGACACTAGCCCGGGGGGCTCCTACGAGCAGTACTTC
. | 11 | . | TRBJ2-7 | TRBV6-1 | CASSVRGGQYF | TGTGCCAGCAGTGTTCGTGGCGGGCAGTACTTC
. | 15 | few | TRBJ1-2 | TRBV20-1 | CSAPSSGGSNYGYTF | TGCAGTGCCCCGTCGAGTGGGGGCTCTAACTATGGCTACACCTTC
. | 17 | . | TRBJ1-1 | TRBV29-1 | CSVWGQGSKRMNTEAFF | TGCAGCGTTTGGGGACAAGGTTCAAAGCGAATGAACACTGAAGCTTTCTTT
TRBD2 | 17 | . | TRBJ2-1 | TRBV3-1 | CASSQDPGLEAYNEQFF | TGTGCCAGCAGCCAGGATCCGGGACTAGAGGCCTACAATGAGCAGTTCTTC
. | 16 | . | TRBJ2-3 | TRBV7-2 | CASSLRWGGRSDTQYF | TGTGCCAGCAGCTTAAGGTGGGGGGGCCGTTCAGATACGCAGTATTTT
. | 17 | . | TRBJ2-3 | TRBV11-2 | CASSPRSPSVSTDTQYF | TGTGCCAGCAGCCCCCGTTCCCCTTCGGTTAGCACAGATACGCAGTATTTT
TRBD2 | 19 | . | TRBJ2-1 | TRBV4-2 | CASSQDRPAGEVSYNEQFF | TGTGCCAGCAGCCAAGATCGCCCAGCGGGGGAGGTCTCCTACAATGAGCAGTTCTTC
. | 13 | . | TRBJ2-7 | TRBV12-3/TRBV12-4 | CASSSWNSYEQYF | TGTGCCAGCAGTTCGTGGAACTCCTACGAGCAGTACTTC
. | 14 | few | TRBJ1-2 | TRBV29-1 | CSVETRGVPYGYTF | TGCAGCGTTGAAACCCGGGGGGTCCCCTATGGCTACACCTTC